These 31 T cell receptor beta chains share one sample of origin, sequenced in a study of blood T cells in healthy people across ages. The use of a sample-barcoded 5' primer and a J-beta primer mix characterized a second PCR of roughly 6 to 11 cycles. TCRdb recomputed calls from the 5' RACE reads with MiXCR, one row per CDR3 protein. Altogether about 1.5 million distinct CDR3 sequences are present, approximately 40% being singletons, with the ten largest covering roughly 7.9%. Sequencing was done on a sample of blood. The receptors shown here come from a young woman in good health.

This clonotype was recorded a few times. DNA for the CDR3: TGTGCCAGCAGTCTAGCCCCCCTTGTAGATACGCAGTATTTT. It is translated as CASSLAPLVDTQYF. The chain couples TRBV27 to TRBJ2-3, with a tentative D call TRBD2 (5 bases). Germline-derived CDR1 and CDR2 are MNHEY and SMNVEV (reference sequence). Trimming took off 5 bases at V and 5 bases at J, with 14 bases between the two ends. The CDR3 extends over 14 amino acids.

This chain links TRBV6-5 with TRBJ2-7; 10 bases are a match to TRBD2. The CDR3 runs to 17 residues. The germline V gene encodes CDR1 MNHEY and CDR2 SVGAGI. Trimming took 0 bases from V and 0 from J; bases not matched to a gene: 5. The CDR3 region is CASSYSGLAGDSYEQYF. The CDR3 DNA reads TGTGCCAGCAGTTACTCAGGGCTAGCGGGGGACTCCTACGAGCAGTACTTC.

DNA of the CDR3: TGCGCCAGCAGCTTGCCGGCCTACAACTATGGCTACACCTTC. This encodes CASSLPAYNYGYTF. The rearrangement links TRBV5-1 to TRBJ1-2; no reliable D call. Germline V CDR1 and CDR2: SGHRS, YFSETQ. The V gene lost 1 base and the J gene lost 2 bases, with 9 bases spanning the gap. There are 14 residues in the CDR3.

This clonotype has just a few counts. This chain connects TRBV7-2 to TRBJ2-2; no clear D gene. This CDR3 is built from 14 residues. V lost 6 bases and J 4 bases, leaving 12 bases between the germline ends. CDR1 and CDR2 from the germline V gene are SGHTA and FQGNSA. The CDR3 coding sequence is TGTGCCAGCAGTTTTTCCTTCTTCACCGGGGAGCTGTTTTTT. Protein: CASSFSFFTGELFF.

Many counts were recorded for this clonotype. The chain uses TRBV27 and TRBJ1-2; 10 nucleotides line up with TRBD1. Germline V gene data show CDR1 as MNHEY and CDR2 as SMNVEV (reference sequence). This CDR3 comprises 15 residues. V shed 5 bases and J 10 bases; nucleotides not matched to a gene: 13. The CDR3 nucleotides are TGTGCCAGCAGTAGAGACAGGGGGCGAGTATGGCTCTACACCTTC. It encodes CASSRDRGRVWLYTF.

The chain has TRBV27 and TRBJ1-5; 8 bases are a match to TRBD1. The CDR3 runs 15 residues. Per germline, CDR1 MNHEY and CDR2 SMNVEV (reference sequence). Losses at the gene ends were 5 bases for V and 4 bases for J; bases not matched to a gene: 7. This chain's CDR3 is CASSPETGVNQPQHF. The CDR3 nucleotides read TGTGCCAGCAGTCCGGAGACAGGGGTTAATCAGCCCCAGCATTTT.

This clonotype was counted between two and nine times. CDR3 nucleotides: TGTGCCAGCAGGGATAGCGGGGCCTCCACAGATACGCAGTATTTT. Translation: CASRDSGASTDTQYF. J is TRBJ2-3 and V is TRBV6-5; 8 bases align to TRBD2. The CDR3 loop spans 15 amino acids. Germline loops: CDR1 MNHEY, CDR2 SVGAGI. V trimming: 6 bases; J trimming: 2 bases; junction bases outside the gene matches: 7.

This clonotype was seen only a few times. The CDR3 DNA is TGCGCCAGCAGTGAGTCTAGGGTTGAAGCTTTCTTT. Translation: CASSESRVEAFF. The rearrangement links TRBV10-2 to TRBJ1-1; no clear D. Germline V gene data show CDR1 as WSHSY and CDR2 as SAAADI. V was trimmed by 0 bases and J by 7 bases, leaving 6 bases between them. The CDR3 extends over 12 amino acids.

The chain uses TRBV29-1 and TRBJ2-1, with unresolved D. CDR1 is SQVTM and CDR2 is ANQGSEA in the germline V gene. V lost 5 bases and J lost 1, with 0 bases in between. The CDR3 sequence is 10 residues long. The CDR3 DNA reads TGCAGCGTTTCCTACAATGAGCAGTTCTTC. This translates into CSVSYNEQFF.

This chain joins TRBV4-1 and TRBJ2-5; D perhaps matches TRBD2 (6 bases). This CDR3 has 14 residues. Trimming pared 0 bases from V and 7 bases from J, leaving 12 bases between. Germline CDR1 MGHRA, CDR2 YSYEKL. CDR3 nucleotide sequence: TGCGCCAGCAGCCAAGATACCGGGGGTGGGACCCAGTACTTC. Translation: CASSQDTGGGTQYF.

This clonotype was detected a few times. The chain has TRBV6-5 and TRBJ1-5, with 7 bases identical to TRBD1. In germline, CDR1 is MNHEY, CDR2 SVGAGI. The CDR3 totals 20 residues. The V segment lost 2 bases and the J segment 2 bases; nucleotides outside the gene matches: 18. The CDR3 nucleotides are TGTGCCAGCAGTTACAGGGCAGGGGGATCCCCACTCGAGCGCAATCAGCCCCAGCATTTT. Amino acid sequence: CASSYRAGGSPLERNQPQHF.

The rearrangement joins TRBV18 to TRBJ2-7, with D hard to call. The V end was cut by 6 bases, the J end by 1 base, with 16 bases between. The CDR3 is 15 amino acids. Germline lookup yields CDR1 KGHSH and CDR2 LQKENI. The CDR3 is CASSLRTAPSYEQYF. The CDR3 bases are TGTGCCAGCTCCCTCAGGACGGCTCCTTCCTACGAGCAGTACTTC.

CDR3 in DNA: TGTGCCAGCAGCCCAAGACAGGGGGCTAGCTATGGCTACACCTTC. This gives the protein CASSPRQGASYGYTF. This chain connects TRBV9 to TRBJ1-2; the match to TRBD1 covers 10 bases. CDR1 SGDLS and CDR2 YYNGEE come from the germline V gene. This CDR3 is built from 15 residues. The V segment lost 4 bases and the J segment 4 bases; nucleotides outside the gene matches: 7.

The chain has TRBV20-1 and TRBJ2-7, with unresolved D. Germline CDR1 and CDR2: DFQATT and SNEGSKA (reference sequence). The V gene lost 6 bases and the J gene lost 3 bases, with 9 bases spanning the gap. CDR3 length: 11 amino acids. The CDR3 reads CSAPLNYEQYF. CDR3 DNA sequence: TGCAGTGCCCCATTAAACTACGAGCAGTACTTC.

This clonotype has only a few counts. The chain uses TRBV5-1 and TRBJ2-3; D unresolved. In germline, CDR1 is SGHRS, CDR2 YFSETQ. The CDR3 loop spans 14 amino acids. Trimming stripped 1 base from V and 2 bases from J, with 8 bases between. As DNA, the CDR3 is TGCGCCAGCAGCTTGACCTTATTCACAGATACGCAGTATTTT. Residues: CASSLTLFTDTQYF.

CDR3 amino acids: CASSEATGSGNTIYF. In DNA form, the CDR3 reads TGTGCCAGCAGTGAAGCCACGGGCTCTGGAAACACCATATATTTT. The chain links TRBV6-1 to TRBJ1-3; D is unresolved. V dropped 0 bases and J dropped 0 bases, with 6 bases sitting between them. This CDR3 has 15 residues. CDR1 and CDR2 (germline): MNHNS, SASEGT.

This chain joins TRBV9 and TRBJ2-5; possibly TRBD2 for D (5 bases). The DNA matches TRBJ2-7 better at its end, which makes the J call doubtful. CDR3 size: 12 residues. Looked up from germline, CDR1 is SGDLS and CDR2 is YYNGEE. The chain's CDR3 is CASSVGADEQYF. DNA of the CDR3: TGTGCCAGCAGCGTAGGAGCGGACGAGCAGTACTTC.

The J gene is TRBJ1-1, the V gene TRBV29-1, with D hard to call. V was shortened by 4 bases and J by 6 bases, with 18 bases between the two germline ends. The CDR3 covers 14 residues. Germline-derived CDR1 and CDR2 are SQVTM and ANQGSEA. Written as DNA, the CDR3 is TGCAGCGTTGTAAAGGGCTGGATTTCTCCTGAAGCTTTCTTT. As protein: CSVVKGWISPEAFF.

This clonotype has only a few counts. The chain links TRBV7-2 to TRBJ2-5; D gene ambiguous. The tail of the sequence fits TRBJ2-7 better, so the J call may be wrong. The CDR3 extends over 14 amino acids. The germline V gene has CDR1 SGHTA and CDR2 FQGNSA. In DNA form, the CDR3 reads TGTGCCAGCAGCTTAGGGCTGCCAAGGGACGAGCAGTACTTC. It translates to CASSLGLPRDEQYF.

This clonotype occurred a few times. The CDR3 nucleotides are TGCAGTGCTCTCCGTGGGGGTACAGATACGCAGTATTTT. Protein product: CSALRGGTDTQYF. The chain employs TRBV20-1 and TRBJ2-3; perhaps D is TRBD1 or TRBD2 (5 bases each). V shed 5 bases and J shed 3 bases, with 12 bases lying between them. From germline, CDR1 is DFQATT and CDR2 SNEGSKA (reference sequence). There are 13 residues in the CDR3.

This clonotype was counted between two and nine times. This chain uses TRBV20-1 with TRBJ1-1, with D unresolved. The CDR3 contains 12 residues. The germline CDR1 and CDR2 sequences are DFQATT and SNEGSKA (reference sequence). Trimming stripped 7 bases from V and 1 base from J, with 10 bases between. The CDR3 region has the DNA TGCAGTGGGACGGAGACGAACACTGAAGCTTTCTTT. Protein product: CSGTETNTEAFF.

The J gene is TRBJ2-7, the V gene TRBV28, with D perhaps TRBD1 (5 bases). CDR1 MDHEN and CDR2 SYDVKM come from the germline V gene. Trimming stripped 8 bases from V and 4 bases from J, with 15 bases between. The CDR3 loop spans 13 amino acids. The CDR3 nucleotides read TGTGCCAGCGCGCAGGGTGGTAGATACGAGCAGTACTTC. This sequence encodes CASAQGGRYEQYF.

This chain joins TRBV12-3 or TRBV12-4 and TRBJ1-5; D gene ambiguous. This CDR3 is 15 amino acids long. V was clipped by 2 bases and J by 7 bases, with 15 bases between them. For the CDR3, the DNA is TGTGCCAGCAGTTTAATAGGTGGAGTTGGACAGCCCCAGCATTTT. Translating gives CASSLIGGVGQPQHF.

The chain employs TRBV4-2 and TRBJ2-1; 14 positions agree with TRBD2. The germline CDR1 and CDR2 sequences are LGHNA and YNFKEQ. The J segment lost 0 bases and the V segment lost 3 bases, leaving 13 bases of the junction unmatched. The CDR3 is 21 residues long. The CDR3 loop is CASSQPNPGLAGESSYNEQFF. CDR3 DNA: TGTGCCAGCAGCCAGCCCAATCCGGGACTAGCGGGAGAAAGCTCCTACAATGAGCAGTTCTTC.

This clonotype was counted many times. J is TRBJ2-7 and V is TRBV6-2 or TRBV6-3; D is unresolved. The CDR3 sequence is 11 residues long. Trimming stripped 0 bases from V and 6 bases from J, with 3 bases between. CDR1 is MNHEY, CDR2 SVGEGT, per germline. The CDR3 nucleotides are TGTGCCAGCAGTTACTCTTCCGAGCAGTACTTC. It specifies CASSYSSEQYF.

The chain joins TRBV29-1 to TRBJ2-7; the D is unclear. Germline loops: CDR1 SQVTM, CDR2 ANQGSEA. Trimming removed 1 base at V and 5 bases at J, with 9 bases between. This CDR3 has 12 residues. CDR3 sequence reads: CSVEGTPDEQYF. The CDR3 nucleotides are TGCAGCGTTGAAGGCACGCCTGACGAGCAGTACTTC.

The CDR3 DNA follows: TGTGCCAGCAGCCTCCGCAGGGTTTACAATGAGCAGTTCTTC. Protein product: CASSLRRVYNEQFF. The genes are TRBV7-2 and TRBJ2-1, with D maybe TRBD1 (5 bases). This CDR3 region has 14 residues. Germline V CDR1 and CDR2: SGHTA, FQGNSA. V was trimmed by 5 bases and J by 4 bases, leaving 12 bases between them.

The chain links TRBV28 to TRBJ1-5; D is possibly TRBD1 (5 bases). This CDR3 is 14 amino acids long. V was shortened by 7 bases and J by 3 bases, with 13 bases between the two germline ends. The germline gives CDR1 MDHEN, CDR2 SYDVKM. The CDR3 DNA sequence: TGTGCCAGCAATGTAGGGGTTTCCAATCAGCCCCAGCATTTT. Protein: CASNVGVSNQPQHF. The full variable domain, with the rest looked up from reference TRBV28 and TRBJ1-5, is DVKVTQSSRYLVKRTGEKVFLECVQDMDHENMFWYRQDPGLGLRLIYFSYDVKMKEKGDIPEGYSVSREKKERFSLILESASTNQTSMYLCASNVGVSNQPQHFGDGTRLSIL.

The genes are TRBV24-1 and TRBJ1-4; D gene unclear. Germline V CDR1 and CDR2: KGHDR, SFDVKD. The CDR3 totals 14 residues. Trimming shortened V by 0 bases and J by 4 bases, and 5 bases separated the two germline ends. CDR3 in amino acids: CATSDLDFNEKLFF. The CDR3 DNA follows: TGTGCCACCAGTGATTTGGACTTTAATGAAAAACTGTTTTTT.

The chain links TRBV20-1 to TRBJ2-3, with D possibly matching TRBD1 (7 bases). V gave up 0 bases and J gave up 4 bases, with 14 bases separating them. The CDR3 is 15 amino acids. CDR1 DFQATT and CDR2 SNEGSKA come from the germline V gene (reference sequence). CDR3 in DNA: TGCAGTGCTAGAGATCCTGGAGGGGGCCCAGATACGCAGTATTTT. The encoded protein is CSARDPGGGPDTQYF.

This chain connects TRBV29-1 to TRBJ1-1; D ambiguous. Germline values: CDR1 SQVTM, CDR2 ANQGSEA. V lost 3 bases, J lost 3 bases, and 8 bases lay in between. This CDR3 has 12 amino acids. The DNA for the CDR3 is TGCAGCGTTGAGGGGTTGGACACTGAAGCTTTCTTT. It encodes CSVEGLDTEAFF.